This is a list of T cell receptor beta chains from one sample in a study of T-cell memory formation after mild COVID-19. In TCRdb, the 5' RACE reads were re-called with MiXCR into one record per CDR3 protein. The sample lists 500,000 to 600,000 distinct CDR3 sequences, more than 15% occurring once. Specimen: PBMCs or a T cell subset sorted from them (not recorded which). The receptors shown here come from an adult woman who had mild COVID-19 (a few samples of this study predate the infection). Cell type and time point are not known. Each CDR3 is given with its conserved first and last residue. D genes are given only for firm matches. Clone size, where shown, is once, few, many, or a class for clones that have expanded.

D gene	J gene	clone size	V gene	CDR3 protein	CDR3 DNA
.	TRBJ2-5	once	TRBV7-7	CASSLVQSGARSETQYF	TGTGCCAGCAGCTTAGTGCAATCCGGGGCCCGATCCGAGACCCAGTACTTC
.	TRBJ1-2	.	TRBV6-6	CASSPKTANYGYTF	TGTGCCAGCAGCCCCAAGACAGCTAACTATGGCTACACCTTC
.	TRBJ2-5	few	TRBV5-1	CASSLAVGGETQYF	TGCGCCAGCAGCTTGGCCGTGGGGGGAGAGACCCAGTACTTC
TRBD2	TRBJ2-1	many	TRBV7-2	CASSPREIEKQFF	TGTGCCAGCAGCCCGCGGGAGATCGAGAAGCAGTTCTTC
.	TRBJ1-5	few	TRBV19	CASSTLHRTLFQPQHF	TGTGCCAGTAGTACCCTTCACAGAACCCTCTTCCAGCCCCAGCATTTT
.	TRBJ1-1	few	TRBV24-1	CATSAFSGSEAFF	TGTGCCACCAGTGCCTTCAGTGGCTCTGAAGCTTTCTTT
.	TRBJ2-3	.	TRBV27	CASSSLLGVADTQYF	TGTGCCAGCAGTTCCCTACTTGGGGTAGCAGATACGCAGTATTTT
.	TRBJ1-2	.	TRBV20-1	CSARDALRYGYTF	TGCAGTGCTAGGGACGCCCTTCGCTATGGCTACACCTTC
.	TRBJ1-1	few	TRBV30	CAWSLVLGQNTEAFF	TGTGCCTGGAGTCTCGTTTTGGGGCAGAACACTGAAGCTTTCTTT
.	TRBJ1-4	few	TRBV2	CASQKGATNEKLFF	TGTGCCAGCCAGAAGGGAGCAACTAATGAAAAACTGTTTTTT
TRBD2	TRBJ2-7	many	TRBV4-2	CASSQDSGSIYEQYF	TGTGCCAGCAGCCAAGATAGCGGGAGTATTTACGAGCAGTACTTC
.	TRBJ1-1	many	TRBV5-1	CASSLGDPGLATMNTEAFF	TGCGCCAGCAGCTTGGGGGACCCGGGTTTGGCTACCATGAACACTGAAGCTTTCTTT
TRBD2	TRBJ2-5	.	TRBV11-2	CASSLAGTSGRFGETQYF	TGTGCCAGCAGCTTAGCCGGGACTAGCGGGAGATTCGGTGAGACCCAGTACTTC
TRBD1	TRBJ1-2	few	TRBV5-1	CASSLAGTGEGGYTF	TGCGCCAGCAGCTTGGCTGGGACAGGGGAAGGCGGCTACACCTTC
.	TRBJ2-2	.	TRBV19	CASSKGPAGGGELFF	TGTGCCAGTAGTAAGGGACCAGCGGGCGGCGGGGAGCTGTTTTTT
.	TRBJ1-5	few	TRBV27	CASTPGGVGQPQHF	TGTGCCAGCACCCCCGGGGGGGTAGGCCAGCCCCAGCATTTT
.	TRBJ1-1	.	TRBV2	CASSGGEGLVTEAFF	TGTGCCAGCAGTGGAGGCGAGGGGCTCGTCACTGAAGCTTTCTTT
.	TRBJ1-3	.	TRBV4-2	CASSRSRQNSGNTIYF	TGTGCCAGCAGCCGAAGTCGACAGAACTCTGGAAACACCATATATTTT
.	TRBJ2-2	.	TRBV7-3	CASSPIGGVPGTGELFF	TGTGCCAGCAGTCCTATTGGGGGAGTTCCAGGCACCGGGGAGCTGTTTTTT
TRBD2	TRBJ2-7	.	TRBV12-3/TRBV12-4	CASGRTSGIGEQYF	TGTGCCAGCGGGAGGACTAGCGGGATTGGCGAGCAGTACTTC
.	TRBJ2-7	few	TRBV5-6	CASSFLIVNGPGTYEQYF	TGTGCCAGCAGCTTCCTAATCGTAAACGGGCCCGGGACCTACGAGCAGTACTTC
.	TRBJ2-7	few	TRBV4-1	CASSQVGGLNEQYF	TGCGCCAGCAGCCAAGTTGGGGGGCTCAACGAGCAGTACTTC
TRBD1	TRBJ2-3	few	TRBV7-3	CASSPGQGRDTQYF	TGTGCCAGCAGCCCAGGACAGGGGCGAGATACGCAGTATTTT
TRBD1	TRBJ1-1	few	TRBV7-9	CASSLGKGATEAFF	TGTGCCAGCAGCTTAGGAAAGGGGGCCACTGAAGCTTTCTTT
TRBD2	TRBJ2-7	few	TRBV4-2	CASSQDSAGGVYEQYF	TGTGCCAGCAGCCAAGATTCGGCGGGAGGGGTCTACGAGCAGTACTTC
.	TRBJ2-3	many	TRBV15	CATSRDSRTDTQYF	TGTGCCACCAGCAGAGACAGTCGCACAGATACGCAGTATTTT
.	TRBJ2-2	.	TRBV3-1	CASSQDNTNTGELFF	TGTGCCAGCAGCCAAGATAACACGAACACCGGGGAGCTGTTTTTT
TRBD2	TRBJ2-3	.	TRBV12-3/TRBV12-4	CASSNVFSGESTDTQYF	TGTGCCAGCAGTAACGTTTTTAGCGGGGAAAGCACAGATACGCAGTATTTT
.	TRBJ1-5	.	TRBV5-1	CSREPYSNQPQHF	TGCTCCAGGGAACCTTATAGCAATCAGCCCCAGCATTTT
.	TRBJ1-5	few	TRBV5-1	CASSSREGGQLYSNQPQHF	TGCGCCAGCAGCTCGCGTGAAGGGGGACAATTATATAGCAATCAGCCCCAGCATTTT
TRBD2	TRBJ2-1	.	TRBV5-4	CASSLETSGRAEQFF	TGTGCCAGCAGCTTGGAGACTAGCGGGAGAGCTGAGCAGTTCTTC
.	TRBJ1-6	.	TRBV5-1	CASSLSPSEHSPLHF	TGCGCCAGCAGCTTGTCCCCAAGCGAACATTCACCCCTCCACTTT
.	TRBJ2-5	.	TRBV7-6	CASSLVGQNQETQYF	TGTGCCAGCAGCTTAGTAGGGCAGAACCAAGAGACCCAGTACTTC
.	TRBJ1-5	.	TRBV2	CASMGRGQPQHF	TGTGCCAGCATGGGCAGGGGACAGCCCCAGCATTTT
TRBD2	TRBJ2-5	.	TRBV5-4	CASRPWTSGIETQYF	TGTGCCAGCAGACCTTGGACTAGCGGGATTGAGACCCAGTACTTC
.	TRBJ1-2	.	TRBV7-9	CASSGIQGNYGYTF	TGTGCCAGCAGCGGTATTCAGGGAAACTATGGCTACACCTTC
.	TRBJ2-1	.	TRBV14	CASSQDLIAYEQFF	TGTGCCAGCAGCCAAGATCTTATCGCCTACGAGCAGTTCTTC
TRBD2	TRBJ2-7	.	TRBV6-5	CASSPLAGVRRSEQYF	TGTGCCAGCAGCCCCCTAGCGGGAGTCCGTCGTAGCGAGCAGTACTTC
TRBD1	TRBJ2-2	.	TRBV24-1	CATSDLPGGSGTGELFF	TGTGCCACCAGTGACCTACCAGGGGGCTCGGGCACCGGGGAGCTGTTTTTT
.	TRBJ2-7	few	TRBV10-3	CAISDYPEQYF	TGTGCCATCAGCGACTATCCTGAGCAGTACTTC
TRBD2	TRBJ2-1	few	TRBV25-1	CASSDPSGGAWNEQFF	TGTGCCAGCAGTGACCCCAGCGGGGGGGCCTGGAATGAGCAGTTCTTC